The rows below give T cell receptor beta chains drawn from one sample of a study of naive and memory T cell subsets. Via MiXCR, TCRdb re-called the UMI-ligation and nested PCR reads, giving one row per CDR3 protein. The table lists some 150,000 distinct CDR3 sequences, approximately 15% of them singletons. The sample taken for sequencing was naive CD4+ T cells from blood. These receptors were taken from a human donor in good health. Both conserved end residues are part of each CDR3. The D gene is left open where the match is weak. Only part of the rows carry a size: once, few, many, or a class if the clone is expanded.

j_gene | v_gene | abundance | d_gene | CDR3nt | CDR3aa
TRBJ2-5 | TRBV21-1 | NA | NA | TGTGCCAGCAGCAAAGGAGGCGCTAAGGAGGGTGGGACCCAGTACTTC | CASSKGGAKEGGTQYF
TRBJ2-7 | TRBV4-3 | NA | TRBD1 | TGCGCCAGCAGCCAGGCCCTCGGACAGGGGGCCATCTACGAGCAGTACTTC | CASSQALGQGAIYEQYF
TRBJ2-3 | TRBV7-9 | NA | NA | TGTGCCAGCACGCGGGGTGATACGCAGTATTTT | CASTRGDTQYF
TRBJ2-1 | TRBV7-9 | few | TRBD1 | TGTGCCAGCAGCTTAGCCACAGGGGCTGAGCAGTTCTTC | CASSLATGAEQFF
TRBJ2-3 | TRBV24-1 | few | TRBD2 | TGTGCCACCAGTGATCAGTCGGCGGGAGCCGATACGCAGTATTTT | CATSDQSAGADTQYF
TRBJ1-1 | TRBV20-1 | once | NA | TGCAGTGCTAGAAGTTTACCAGCGGGACCGTATGACACTGAAGCTTTCTTT | CSARSLPAGPYDTEAFF
TRBJ1-4 | TRBV29-1 | few | NA | TGCAGCGTGCGGGCCGGCGGAAAACTGTTTTTT | CSVRAGGKLFF
TRBJ2-1 | TRBV7-2 | few | NA | TGTGCCAGCAGCTTAGACGGGAGAAAGGTCAATGAGCAGTTCTTC | CASSLDGRKVNEQFF
TRBJ2-2 | TRBV11-3 | few | TRBD1 | TGTGCCAGCAGCCCAACAGGGGAGAACACCGGGGAGCTGTTTTTT | CASSPTGENTGELFF
TRBJ1-2 | TRBV12-3/TRBV12-4 | NA | NA | TGTGCCAGCAGCCCGCACGGGCATGGCTACACCTTC | CASSPHGHGYTF
TRBJ2-1 | TRBV10-2 | many | TRBD2 | TGCGCCAGCGTAACTAGCGGGCGGGTTGAGCAGTTCTTC | CASVTSGRVEQFF
TRBJ2-5 | TRBV7-9 | NA | TRBD2 | TGTGCCAGCAGCTTTAGGGTAGCGGGAGAGACCCAGTACTTC | CASSFRVAGETQYF
TRBJ1-1 | TRBV6-2/TRBV6-3 | NA | NA | TGTGCCAGCAGTTATCCCAGGGGCCAACCTCTGAACACTGAAGCTTTCTTT | CASSYPRGQPLNTEAFF
TRBJ2-3 | TRBV11-2 | few | TRBD2 | TGTGCCAGCAGCTTTCCTAGCGGGAACACAGATACGCAGTATTTT | CASSFPSGNTDTQYF
TRBJ2-4 | TRBV28 | few | NA | TGTGCCAGCAGTTTGATGGGTGGCAAAAACATTCAGTACTTC | CASSLMGGKNIQYF
TRBJ1-2 | TRBV5-1 | few | NA | TGCGCCAGCAGCTTGGGACTCGTAAGGGACCGCCTCTATGGCTACACCTTC | CASSLGLVRDRLYGYTF
TRBJ1-1 | TRBV7-2 | few | NA | TGTGCCAGCAGCGTTCCGGGACCGATGGGCACTGAAGCTTTCTTT | CASSVPGPMGTEAFF
TRBJ2-1 | TRBV7-2 | NA | TRBD2 | TGTGCCAGCAGCATCCAGGGACTAGCGGGAGAGGACAATGAGCAGTTCTTC | CASSIQGLAGEDNEQFF
TRBJ2-1 | TRBV12-3/TRBV12-4 | many | TRBD2 | TGTGCCAGCAGCCTACTAGCGGGGTACAATGAGCAGTTCTTC | CASSLLAGYNEQFF
TRBJ2-3 | TRBV2 | few | NA | TGTGCCAGCAGTGAAGACCTCACAGATACGCAGTATTTT | CASSEDLTDTQYF
TRBJ1-5 | TRBV11-2 | NA | NA | TGTGCCAGCAGCTTCACGGGGGGACAGCCCCAGCATTTT | CASSFTGGQPQHF
TRBJ2-1 | TRBV6-1 | NA | TRBD1 | TGTGCCAGCAGTGTCTTTCCCCAGGGGGCGGTCCATGAGCAGTTCTTC | CASSVFPQGAVHEQFF
TRBJ2-3 | TRBV29-1 | few | TRBD2 | TGCAGCGTGGGACTAGCAGATACGCAGTATTTT | CSVGLADTQYF
TRBJ2-7 | TRBV3-1 | few | NA | TGTGCCAGCAGCCAAGACTTAATGATTTGGGGAGGTGCCTACGAGCAGTACTTC | CASSQDLMIWGGAYEQYF
TRBJ2-7 | TRBV5-1 | NA | NA | TGCGCCAGCAGCTACTCCGGGCACTCCGGCTACGAGCAGTACTTC | CASSYSGHSGYEQYF
TRBJ2-7 | TRBV14 | NA | NA | TGTGCCAGCAGCCAAGTAGTAGGGTCCTACGAGCAGTACTTC | CASSQVVGSYEQYF
TRBJ2-5 | TRBV18 | few | NA | TGTGCCAGCTCACCACCAGGGTCAGGCAAACAAGAGACCCAGTACTTC | CASSPPGSGKQETQYF
TRBJ2-1 | TRBV5-1 | NA | NA | TGCGCCAGCATGCAGGACGGTTACAATGAGCAGTTCTTC | CASMQDGYNEQFF
TRBJ2-5 | TRBV12-3/TRBV12-4 | few | TRBD2 | TGTGCCAGCAGGCCGCGCCGGGCCCCTAGCGGGACAGAGACCCAGTACTTC | CASRPRRAPSGTETQYF
TRBJ1-1 | TRBV7-9 | NA | NA | TGTGCCAGCAGCCCAAGAGCGAACACTGAAGCTTTCTTT | CASSPRANTEAFF
TRBJ2-5 | TRBV29-1 | few | TRBD2 | TGCAGCGTTGAGTTGGTCTTGCGGGAGGTTGGGGAGACCCAGTACTTC | CSVELVLREVGETQYF